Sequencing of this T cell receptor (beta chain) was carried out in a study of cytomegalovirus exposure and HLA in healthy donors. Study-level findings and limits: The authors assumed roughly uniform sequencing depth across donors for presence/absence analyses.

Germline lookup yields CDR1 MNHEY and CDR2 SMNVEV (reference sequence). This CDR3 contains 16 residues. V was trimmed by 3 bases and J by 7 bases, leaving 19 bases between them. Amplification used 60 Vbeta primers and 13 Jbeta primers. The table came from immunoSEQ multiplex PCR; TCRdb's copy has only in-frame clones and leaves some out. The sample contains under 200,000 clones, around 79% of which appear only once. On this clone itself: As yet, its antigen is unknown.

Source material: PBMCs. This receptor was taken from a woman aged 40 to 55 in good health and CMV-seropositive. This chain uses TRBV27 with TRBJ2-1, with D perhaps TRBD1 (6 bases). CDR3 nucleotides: TGTGCCAGCAGTTTTATAATAGCACAGGGTCATAATGAGCAGTTCTTC. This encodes CASSFIIAQGHNEQFF.